These T cell receptor beta chains were read from a single sample in a study of T-cell reconstitution after alpha-beta-depleted transplantation in children. MiXCR, run by TCRdb on the PCR reads, gives a single entry per CDR3 protein. The sample includes 400,000 to 550,000 distinct CDR3 sequences, about 10% seen only once; the top ten take approximately 2%. The sequences come from PBMCs, collected before TCRalphabeta/CD19-depleted stem cell transplant. Every receptor here comes from a child aged 2 to 9 with inherited bone marrow failure, due to receive a stem cell transplant. CDR3s include the opening cysteine and the closing phenylalanine or tryptophan. Each record gives: V gene, J gene, CDR3 length, CDR3 protein.

v_call: TRBV10-3
j_call: TRBJ2-5
cdr3_length: 14
cdr3_aa: CAISETSSQETQYF

v_call: TRBV20-1
j_call: TRBJ1-6
cdr3_length: 14
cdr3_aa: CSAREMGRNSPLHF

v_call: TRBV7-9
j_call: TRBJ1-1
cdr3_length: 15
cdr3_aa: CASSLVGGLNTEAFF

v_call: TRBV27
j_call: TRBJ2-1
cdr3_length: 15
cdr3_aa: CASSLGGRSYNEQFF

v_call: TRBV4-3
j_call: TRBJ2-7
cdr3_length: 16
cdr3_aa: CASSLAVGIGSYEQYF

v_call: TRBV20-1
j_call: TRBJ2-7
cdr3_length: 11
cdr3_aa: CSARGVREQYF

v_call: TRBV7-9
j_call: TRBJ2-3
cdr3_length: 16
cdr3_aa: CASSLLTGGGTDTQYF

v_call: TRBV30
j_call: TRBJ2-4
cdr3_length: 13
cdr3_aa: CAYRDRSKNIQYF

v_call: TRBV11-2
j_call: TRBJ2-5
cdr3_length: 17
cdr3_aa: CASSLGSGTGDGQTQYF

v_call: TRBV6-2/TRBV6-3
j_call: TRBJ1-2
cdr3_length: 13
cdr3_aa: CASSPTGDYGYAF

v_call: TRBV10-3
j_call: TRBJ2-7
cdr3_length: 15
cdr3_aa: CAISESLTGDYEQYF

v_call: TRBV7-6
j_call: TRBJ2-2
cdr3_length: 16
cdr3_aa: CASSLAAGGPTGELFF

v_call: TRBV3-1
j_call: TRBJ2-1
cdr3_length: 17
cdr3_aa: CASSQIGTSGRYNEQFF

v_call: TRBV7-9
j_call: TRBJ1-2
cdr3_length: 15
cdr3_aa: CASSREKVVSSGYTF

v_call: TRBV29-1
j_call: TRBJ2-1
cdr3_length: 15
cdr3_aa: CSAGTSENPYNEQFF

v_call: TRBV20-1
j_call: TRBJ2-5
cdr3_length: 13
cdr3_aa: CSATRGLKETQYF

v_call: TRBV3-1
j_call: TRBJ2-2
cdr3_length: 14
cdr3_aa: CASSHAGSTGELFF

v_call: TRBV15
j_call: TRBJ2-2
cdr3_length: 14
cdr3_aa: CATSREAGSGELFF

v_call: TRBV5-4
j_call: TRBJ1-1
cdr3_length: 14
cdr3_aa: CASSERQGMGEAFF

v_call: TRBV5-1
j_call: TRBJ2-1
cdr3_length: 15
cdr3_aa: CASSFYGSSYNEQFF

v_call: TRBV6-5
j_call: TRBJ2-7
cdr3_length: 14
cdr3_aa: CASSPDMRGYEQYF

v_call: TRBV12-3/TRBV12-4
j_call: TRBJ2-7
cdr3_length: 14
cdr3_aa: CASSSTNSYYEQYF

v_call: TRBV5-1
j_call: TRBJ2-3
cdr3_length: 16
cdr3_aa: CASSLAPAGDTDTQYF

v_call: TRBV12-3/TRBV12-4
j_call: TRBJ2-7
cdr3_length: 14
cdr3_aa: CASSLGTEAYEQYF

v_call: TRBV4-2
j_call: TRBJ2-1
cdr3_length: 16
cdr3_aa: CASSQETGGFYNEQFF

v_call: TRBV28
j_call: TRBJ2-7
cdr3_length: 18
cdr3_aa: CASSGRLAVPSYPYEQYF

v_call: TRBV12-3/TRBV12-4
j_call: TRBJ2-3
cdr3_length: 15
cdr3_aa: CASSSGTGYTDTQYF

v_call: TRBV12-3/TRBV12-4
j_call: TRBJ2-7
cdr3_length: 13
cdr3_aa: CASRASGHYEQYF

v_call: TRBV27
j_call: TRBJ2-1
cdr3_length: 14
cdr3_aa: CASTKTGGSDEQFF

v_call: TRBV29-1
j_call: TRBJ1-2
cdr3_length: 15
cdr3_aa: CSVETWVQAIYGYTF